These 26 T cell receptor beta chains share one sample of origin, sequenced in a study of blood T cell repertoires in COVID-19. Only in-frame clones appear in the TCRdb table, and some are missing; sequencing was by immunoSEQ multiplex PCR. The sample holds roughly 210,000 clones, less than 90% seen once. Sequenced sample: peripheral blood. These receptor sequences come from a man in his 70s with acute or convalescent COVID-19.

V is TRBV13 and J is TRBJ2-1, with 7 bases fitting TRBD2. With 5 bases clipped from V and 3 bases from J, the junction kept 10 bases outside the gene matches. There are 16 residues in the CDR3. Germline V gene data show CDR1 as PRHDT and CDR2 as FYEKMQ (reference sequence). The CDR3 is CASSPGRRGRYNEQFF. The CDR3 region has the DNA TGTGCCAGCAGCCCCGGGAGGCGGGGACGCTACAATGAGCAGTTCTTC. Drawing the rest from reference TRBV13 and TRBJ2-1, the complete variable domain is AAGVIQSPRHLIKEKRETATLKCYPIPRHDTVYWYQQGPGQDPQFLISFYEKMQSDKGSIPDRFSAQQFSDYHSELNMSSLELGDSALYFCASSPGRRGRYNEQFFGPGTRLTVL.

J is TRBJ2-3 and V is TRBV11-2, with 7 bases matching TRBD2. Germline-derived CDR1 and CDR2 are SGHAT and FQNNGV. V lost 4 bases, J lost 0 bases, and 1 base stayed unmatched. The CDR3 runs 14 residues. The CDR3 loop reads CASSWTRSTDTQYF. CDR3 bases: TGTGCCAGCAGCTGGACTAGGAGCACAGATACGCAGTATTTT.

The chain combines TRBV5-4 with TRBJ1-2, with 7 bases fitting TRBD1. V gave up 0 bases and J gave up 8 bases; unmatched junction bases: 10. The CDR3 is 15 residues long. Germline values: CDR1 SGHNT, CDR2 YYREEE (reference sequence). Here the CDR3 DNA reads TGTGCCAGCAGCTTGGTATTCGAGGGGGCGCGAGGCTACACCTTC. Translating it yields CASSLVFEGARGYTF.

There are many counts of this clone. The chain links TRBV27 to TRBJ2-3, with unresolved D. CDR1 and CDR2 (germline): MNHEY, SMNVEV (reference sequence). The CDR3 has 15 amino acids. Trimming stripped 2 bases from V and 0 bases from J, with 9 bases between. The CDR3 DNA is TGTGCCAGCAGTTTAAACCGGGTTAGCACAGATACGCAGTATTTT. Its protein product is CASSLNRVSTDTQYF.

This chain's CDR3 is CASSERDTAMNTEAFF. The CDR3 DNA sequence: TGTGCCAGCTCAGAGAGGGACACCGCAATGAACACTGAAGCTTTCTTT. The V and J genes are TRBV18 and TRBJ1-1, with D possibly being TRBD1 (6 bases). The CDR3 loop spans 16 amino acids. The V end was cut by 5 bases, the J end by 0 bases, with 16 bases between. Germline V gives CDR1 KGHSH, CDR2 LQKENI.

V gene TRBV6-5 combines with J gene TRBJ1-5, with 8 bases matching TRBD1. Germline CDR1 MNHEY, CDR2 SVGAGI. J was trimmed by 6 bases and V by 6 bases; bases with no gene match: 10. The CDR3 consists of 15 residues. CDR3 amino acids: CASRTSGTGSQPQHF. CDR3 nucleotides: TGTGCCAGCAGAACATCCGGGACAGGCAGTCAGCCCCAGCATTTT.

This CDR3 is CASSYANQGVEQFF. CDR3 coding DNA: TGTGCCAGCAGTTACGCAAACCAGGGGGTTGAGCAGTTCTTC. This chain connects TRBV6-6 to TRBJ2-1; 7 bases line up with TRBD1. The CDR3 has 14 residues. The junction had 7 bases not matched to a gene; V was cut back by 2 bases and J by 9 bases. The germline V gene encodes CDR1 MNHNY and CDR2 SVGAGI (reference sequence).

V usage is TRBV11-2 and J usage is TRBJ1-2; perhaps TRBD1 as D (5 bases). V dropped 5 bases and J dropped 8 bases, with 12 bases sitting between them. The CDR3 loop spans 12 amino acids. Germline loops: CDR1 SGHAT, CDR2 FQNNGV. The CDR3 region has the DNA TGTGCCAGCAGCCTGGGACTCAACGGCTACACCTTC. It codes for CASSLGLNGYTF.

J is TRBJ2-2 and V is TRBV5-1; D might be TRBD1 (5 bases). The V gene's germline CDR1 is SGHRS and CDR2 YFSETQ. The CDR3 covers 16 residues. V lost 1 base to trimming and J lost 4 bases, with 14 bases between them. Written as DNA, the CDR3 is TGCGCCAGCAGCTTGATCCCAGCAGGGTCCACCGGGGAGCTGTTTTTT. Protein: CASSLIPAGSTGELFF. The full variable domain, in which reference TRBV5-1 and TRBJ2-2 provide the parts outside the CDR3, is KAGVTQTPRYLIKTRGQQVTLSCSPISGHRSVSWYQQTPGQGLQFLFEYFSETQRNKGNFPGRFSGRQFSNSRSEMNVSTLELGDSALYLCASSLIPAGSTGELFFGEGSRLTVL.

This clone was detected once. The V gene is TRBV5-4, the J gene TRBJ2-5, with 7 positions matching TRBD2. The V gene's germline CDR1 is SGHNT and CDR2 YYREEE (reference sequence). The CDR3 runs 15 residues. V gave up 4 bases and J gave up 2 bases; unmatched junction bases: 8. CDR3 sequence reads: CASSPISGPQETQYF. DNA for the CDR3: TGTGCCAGCAGCCCCATTAGCGGGCCTCAAGAGACCCAGTACTTC. The whole variable domain, filled in from reference TRBV5-4 and TRBJ2-5, reads ETGVTQSPTHLIKTRGQQVTLRCSSQSGHNTVSWYQQALGQGPQFIFQYYREEENGRGNFPPRFSGLQFPNYSSELNVNALELDDSALYLCASSPISGPQETQYFGPGTRLLVL.

The V gene is TRBV28, the J gene TRBJ1-5; 9 bases agree with TRBD1. The CDR3 loop spans 15 amino acids. Per the germline V gene, CDR1 is MDHEN and CDR2 is SYDVKM. Unmatched junction bases numbered 8, after V lost 5 bases and J lost 6 bases. The CDR3 sequence: CASSIAGTGPQPQHF. The DNA for the CDR3 is TGTGCCAGCAGTATCGCCGGGACAGGGCCTCAGCCCCAGCATTTT.

The rearrangement uses TRBV5-1 and TRBJ1-4; the D gene is possibly TRBD1 (6 bases). Germline V gene sequence: CDR1 SGHRS, CDR2 YFSETQ. The CDR3 contains 16 residues. V was pared by 3 bases and J by 2 bases, with 14 bases between. In DNA form, the CDR3 reads TGCGCCAGCAGCTCCCGGGGTCAGGGGACTAATGAAAAACTGTTTTTT. It codes for CASSSRGQGTNEKLFF.

The gene calls are TRBV7-3 and TRBJ2-1, with 7 positions matching TRBD1. Germline loops: CDR1 SGHTA, CDR2 FQGTGA. V lost 5 bases to trimming and J lost 1 base; unmatched junction nucleotides: 14. CDR3 size: 18 residues. This CDR3 is CASSPGQVLRNSYNEQFF. The DNA of the CDR3 is TGTGCCAGCAGCCCTGGACAGGTCCTCCGCAATTCCTACAATGAGCAGTTCTTC.

The V and J genes are TRBV6-1 and TRBJ1-2; 9 bases are a match to TRBD1. The ends lost 4 bases at V and 4 bases at J; junction bases unmatched: 10. The CDR3 is 16 amino acids. In germline, CDR1 is MNHNS, CDR2 SASEGT. The CDR3 sequence: CASSVTGQGSGYGYTF. The CDR3 bases are TGTGCCAGCAGTGTCACGGGACAGGGATCCGGCTATGGCTACACCTTC.

This clone showed up just a few times. The gene calls are TRBV18 and TRBJ2-5, with D unclear. This CDR3 region has 13 residues. Per the germline V gene, CDR1 is KGHSH and CDR2 is LQKENI. V was clipped by 3 bases and J by 5 bases, with 10 bases between them. The CDR3: CASSPGSGETQYF. Here the CDR3 DNA reads TGTGCCAGCTCACCTGGGTCCGGGGAGACCCAGTACTTC.

The rearrangement uses TRBV5-6 and TRBJ2-7, with a weak D call TRBD1 (5 bases). Germline V gene sequence: CDR1 SGHDT, CDR2 YYEEEE. The CDR3 is 14 residues long. With 3 bases removed from V and 2 bases from J, the gap between germline ends came to 12 bases. The CDR3 bases are TGTGCCAGCAGCTCGCTGACAGTGACCTACGAGCAGTACTTC. It specifies CASSSLTVTYEQYF.

J is TRBJ2-7 and V is TRBV9; 11 bases are a match to TRBD2. The trim removed 4 bases at V and 6 bases at J, leaving 12 bases unmatched. This CDR3 contains 16 residues. Germline CDR1 reads SGDLS; CDR2 reads YYNGEE. CDR3 coding DNA: TGTGCCAGCAGCCCAGGGGGGGGACTAGCGGCCCGCGAGCAGTACTTC. The encoded protein is CASSPGGGLAAREQYF.

This chain connects TRBV18 to TRBJ2-3; TRBD2 matches at 7 bases. With 3 bases clipped from V and 1 base from J, the junction kept 10 bases outside the gene matches. Germline V gene sequence: CDR1 KGHSH, CDR2 LQKENI. The CDR3 is 17 amino acids. The CDR3 bases are TGTGCCAGCTCACCCCGAGGTGGGGCGGGAGGCACAGATACGCAGTATTTT. It encodes CASSPRGGAGGTDTQYF. Using reference TRBV18 and TRBJ2-3 for the parts outside the CDR3, the full variable domain is NAGVMQNPRHLVRRRGQEARLRCSPMKGHSHVYWYRQLPEEGLKFMVYLQKENIIDESGMPKERFSAEFPKEGPSILRIQQVVRGDSAAYFCASSPRGGAGGTDTQYFGPGTRLTVL.

This chain uses TRBV25-1 with TRBJ1-2, with 9 bases that match TRBD1. V shed 10 bases and J 7 bases; nucleotides not matched to a gene: 16. The germline gives CDR1 MGHDK, CDR2 SYGVNS. The CDR3 loop spans 15 amino acids. CDR3 region: CATKTYGQGRGGYTF. DNA of the CDR3: TGTGCCACCAAAACCTACGGACAGGGGAGGGGTGGCTACACCTTC.

The CDR3 protein is CASSSSLGGGDQVNEKLFF. The CDR3 region has the DNA TGTGCCAGCAGTTCATCCCTGGGAGGGGGGGACCAGGTGAATGAAAAACTGTTTTTT. This rearrangement joins TRBV28 to TRBJ1-4, with D perhaps matching TRBD1 (6 bases). The CDR3 has 19 residues. The germline CDR1 and CDR2 sequences are MDHEN and SYDVKM. The V end lost 4 bases, the J end lost 5 bases, and 26 bases lay between the germline ends.

The J gene is TRBJ2-2, the V gene TRBV19, with 11 bases aligning to TRBD2. CDR1 is LNHDA and CDR2 is SQIVND in the germline V gene (reference sequence). The CDR3 totals 16 residues. Losses at the gene ends were 9 bases for V and 4 bases for J; bases not matched to a gene: 10. The CDR3 reads CASLKTSGSSTGELFF. The DNA for the CDR3 is TGTGCCAGCCTTAAAACTAGCGGGAGTTCCACCGGGGAGCTGTTTTTT.

V and J are TRBV4-2 and TRBJ2-7, with 7 bases matching TRBD2. The CDR3 consists of 15 residues. Trimming took 0 bases from V and 5 from J; bases not matched to a gene: 7. CDR1 and CDR2 from the germline V gene are LGHNA and YNFKEQ. CDR3 sequence reads: CASSQDPGGSNEQYF. CDR3 coding DNA: TGTGCCAGCAGCCAAGATCCCGGCGGGAGCAACGAGCAGTACTTC.

The genes are TRBV2 and TRBJ2-4; no firm D call. Looked up from germline, CDR1 is SNHLY and CDR2 is FYNNEI. The CDR3 is made up of 15 amino acids. Deletions cut 4 bases from V and 0 bases from J, with 10 bases between. The CDR3 bases are TGTGCCAGCAGTGGACAACCTGTAGCCAAAAACATTCAGTACTTC. Residues: CASSGQPVAKNIQYF. Full variable domain (missing parts from reference TRBV2 and TRBJ2-4): EPEVTQTPSHQVTQMGQEVILRCVPISNHLYFYWYRQILGQKVEFLVSFYNNEISEKSEIFDDQFSVERPDGSNFTLKIRSTKLEDSAMYFCASSGQPVAKNIQYFGAGTRLSVL.

V is TRBV28 and J is TRBJ2-3, with TRBD2 as a possible D gene (6 bases). V was shortened by 3 bases and J by 1 base, with 11 bases between the two germline ends. Germline lookup yields CDR1 MDHEN and CDR2 SYDVKM. The CDR3 runs 15 residues. CDR3 in DNA: TGTGCCAGCAGTTTGAGGGTAGCGGGCACAGATACGCAGTATTTT. Translating it yields CASSLRVAGTDTQYF.

The chain is built from TRBV4-2 and TRBJ2-2, with D tentatively TRBD1 (6 bases). Germline V gives CDR1 LGHNA, CDR2 YNFKEQ. This CDR3 has 15 residues. Trimming took off 0 bases at V and 9 bases at J, with 14 bases between the two ends. Here the CDR3 reads CASSQDLPGARELFF. In DNA form, the CDR3 reads TGTGCCAGCAGCCAAGATCTCCCAGGGGCCAGGGAGCTGTTTTTT.

The chain recombines TRBV11-2 with TRBJ1-2; D unresolved. V was shortened by 5 bases and J by 4 bases, with 14 bases between the two germline ends. The CDR3 extends over 14 amino acids. Germline V gene lookup returns CDR1 SGHAT and CDR2 FQNNGV. CDR3 in amino acids: CASSLYRIGYGYTF. DNA of the CDR3: TGTGCCAGCAGCCTCTACCGCATCGGCTATGGCTACACCTTC. Variable domain in full (rest from reference TRBV11-2 and TRBJ1-2): EAGVAQSPRYKIIEKRQSVAFWCNPISGHATLYWYQQILGQGPKLLIQFQNNGVVDDSQLPKDRFSAERLKGVDSTLKIQPAKLEDSAVYLCASSLYRIGYGYTFGSGTRLTVV.